A selection of T cell receptor beta chains follows, all from one sample in a study of blood T cell repertoires in COVID-19. Profiled with immunoSEQ multiplex PCR; TCRdb holds only in-frame clones, not every one. Here the sample spans over 250,000 clones, 70% to 90% being singletons. The sample comprised peripheral blood. The receptors here all came from a woman aged 60-75 years with acute or convalescent COVID-19. Each CDR3 is given with its conserved first and last residue. Each record gives: J gene, clone size, D gene, V gene, CDR3 DNA, CDR3 protein. A D gene is named only where the DNA matches it firmly. Some rows have no size entry. The others give once, few or many, or a class for an expanded clone.

>TRBJ1-2|.|.|TRBV2
TGTGCCAGCAGTGGGGTGGCAGGTAGGAACTATGGCTACACCTTC
CASSGVAGRNYGYTF
>TRBJ2-5|.|TRBD2|TRBV7-8
TGTGCCAGCAGCCCACCTCGGGGGGGCTTTACGGAGACCCAGTACTTC
CASSPPRGGFTETQYF
>TRBJ1-2|.|.|TRBV19
TGTGCCAGTAGTGAGGTGGGGCGTCCCCACTATGGCTACACCTTC
CASSEVGRPHYGYTF
>TRBJ1-6|.|TRBD1|TRBV2
TGTGCCAGCAGCGTGACAGGGGGCAGGTCACCCCTCCACTTT
CASSVTGGRSPLHF
>TRBJ1-1|.|.|TRBV4-1
TGCGCCAGCAGCCAAGGATTCCTTACAGGGTTGGCCACTGAAGCTTTCTTT
CASSQGFLTGLATEAFF
>TRBJ1-2|.|.|TRBV9
TGTGCCAGCAGCGCAGGGGCCATAAACTATGGCTACACCTTC
CASSAGAINYGYTF
>TRBJ2-7|.|.|TRBV19
TGTGCCAGTAGTATTCTGCCGCTACCGACTTCGGGCGAGCAGTACTTC
CASSILPLPTSGEQYF
>TRBJ1-3|once|.|TRBV28
TGTGCCAGCCTTACCGTGACTCCCCCTGGAAACACCATATATTTT
CASLTVTPPGNTIYF
>TRBJ1-1|.|.|TRBV28
TGTGCCAGCAGTTTACGGGGGAACACTGAAGCTTTCTTT
CASSLRGNTEAFF
>TRBJ2-1|.|TRBD2|TRBV4-3
TGCGCCAGCAGCCAAGGCGCGGGAGGGGTAAATGAGCAGTTCTTC
CASSQGAGGVNEQFF
>TRBJ2-6|.|.|TRBV6-6
TGTGCCAGCAGTTACTCGAGGTCAACTGGGGCCAACGTCCTGACTTTC
CASSYSRSTGANVLTF
>TRBJ2-2|.|.|TRBV4-2
TGTGCCAGCAGCCCACGAGGTGGCAGGGAAACCGGGGAGCTGTTTTTT
CASSPRGGRETGELFF
>TRBJ2-5|.|.|TRBV3-1/TRBV3-2
TGTGCCAGCAGCCAAGATGGACTCCTCCAAGAGACCCAGTACTTC
CASSQDGLLQETQYF
>TRBJ2-4|once|.|TRBV9
TGTGCCAGCAGCAAACGACAGGAGGCCAAAAACATTCAGTACTTC
CASSKRQEAKNIQYF
>TRBJ2-2|.|TRBD2|TRBV6-6
TGTGCCAGCAGTTACCCTGGGGGGGCCGGGGAGCTGTTTTTT
CASSYPGGAGELFF
>TRBJ2-2|.|.|TRBV28
TGTGCCACCGCCGGGACATTGAACACCGGGGAGCTGTTTTTT
CATAGTLNTGELFF
>TRBJ1-2|.|TRBD1|TRBV7-8
TGTGCCAGCAGCCACCGGGACAGGGCCAACTATGGCTACACCTTC
CASSHRDRANYGYTF
>TRBJ2-2|once|.|TRBV6-4
TGTGCCAGCAGCCCCAGGGGCCCCACACCCACCGGGGAGCTGTTTTTT
CASSPRGPTPTGELFF
>TRBJ2-1|.|TRBD2|TRBV28
TGTGCCAGCAGTATAGCGGGGCCCTACAATGAGCAGTTCTTC
CASSIAGPYNEQFF